This T cell receptor (beta chain) came from a study of regulatory T cells in long-lasting Graves disease. Study background: Less than 3 months of antithyroid drugs had been taken by newly diagnosed Graves' patients. Findings and limits, study-wide: Persistent patients had more shared public clonotypes (2,741) than new patients (approximately 920). TRBV28 was favored in persistent disease, as were TRBJ1-2 and TRBJ2-5.

This clonotype was picked up many times. Its antigen is not known. Arm-PCR of CDR3 regions and iRepertoire HTBI primers were used to build TCR beta libraries. TCRdb fed the multiplex PCR reads into MiXCR, producing one record per CDR3 protein. The data hold under 300,000 distinct CDR3 sequences, with roughly 18% observed a single time. The sample's time point: newly diagnosed GD, antithyroid drugs for less than 3 months. Researchers made the TCR library from RNA that was extracted from PBMCs. Germline values: CDR1 KGHDR, CDR2 SFDVKD. The CDR3 is 15 residues long. The V end lost 5 bases, the J end lost 5 bases, and 15 bases lay between the germline ends.

The rearrangement joins TRBV24-1 to TRBJ1-5; D perhaps matches TRBD1 (5 bases). This clonotype was obtained from a female donor with Graves disease. Here the sequenced sample was peripheral blood mononuclear cells (PBMCs), taken at new diagnosis, from a patient treated with antithyroid drugs. CDR3 sequence: CATSALGGEDQPQHF. CDR3 in DNA: TGTGCCACCAGTGCCCTGGGGGGTGAAGATCAGCCCCAGCATTTT.